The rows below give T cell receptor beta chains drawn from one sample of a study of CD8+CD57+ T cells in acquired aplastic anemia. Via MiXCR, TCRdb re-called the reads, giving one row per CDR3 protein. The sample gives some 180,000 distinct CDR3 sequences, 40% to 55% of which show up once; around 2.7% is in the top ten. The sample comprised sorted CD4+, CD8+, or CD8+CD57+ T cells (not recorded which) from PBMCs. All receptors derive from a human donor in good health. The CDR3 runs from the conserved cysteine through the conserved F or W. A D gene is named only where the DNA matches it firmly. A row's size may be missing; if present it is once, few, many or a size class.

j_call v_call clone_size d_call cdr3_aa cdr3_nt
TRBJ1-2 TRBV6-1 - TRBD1 CASSESYTTGSLDSGYTF TGTGCCAGCAGTGAATCGTATACGACAGGGAGTTTGGATAGTGGCTACACCTTC
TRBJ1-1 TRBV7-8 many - CASSLDRGGGGFF TGTGCCAGCAGCTTAGATCGGGGGGGGGGCGGTTTCTTT
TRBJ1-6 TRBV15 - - CATSEGYNSPLHF TGTGCCACCAGCGAAGGGTATAATTCACCCCTCCACTTT
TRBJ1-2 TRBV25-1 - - CASSGTSSGYTF TGTGCCAGCAGTGGAACAAGCTCTGGCTACACCTTC
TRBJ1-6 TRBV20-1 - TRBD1 CSARPTGANSPLHF TGCAGTGCTAGACCGACAGGGGCTAATTCACCCCTCCACTTT
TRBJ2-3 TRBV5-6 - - CASSLTGTQYF TGTGCCAGCAGCTTGACAGGTACGCAGTATTTT
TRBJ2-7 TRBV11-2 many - CASSSSHGSIYEQYF TGTGCCAGCAGCTCCTCCCACGGCAGTATCTACGAGCAGTACTTC
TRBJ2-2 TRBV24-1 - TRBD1 CATSVPGQLFGKLFF TGTGCCACCAGTGTCCCGGGACAGCTATTCGGGAAGCTGTTTTTT
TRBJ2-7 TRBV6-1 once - CASSTRQATYEQYF TGTGCCAGCAGTACGAGACAGGCAACCTACGAGCAGTACTTC
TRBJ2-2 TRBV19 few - CASSIDRAGGELFF TGTGCCAGTAGTATAGATAGGGCTGGCGGGGAGCTGTTTTTT
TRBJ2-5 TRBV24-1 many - CATSDSATMGLGEETQYF TGTGCCACCAGTGATTCGGCTACCATGGGATTAGGTGAAGAGACCCAGTACTTC
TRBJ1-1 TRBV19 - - CASIPGLGTEAFF TGTGCCAGTATCCCGGGGCTGGGGACTGAAGCTTTCTTT
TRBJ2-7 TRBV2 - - CASSPPHEQYF TGTGCCAGCAGCCCCCCTCACGAGCAGTACTTC
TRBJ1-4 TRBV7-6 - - CASSQDKWDEKLFF TGTGCCAGCAGCCAAGACAAATGGGATGAAAAACTGTTTTTT
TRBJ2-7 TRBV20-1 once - CSAGTPEGYEQYF TGCAGTGCCGGGACACCCGAGGGGTACGAGCAGTACTTC
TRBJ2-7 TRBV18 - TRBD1 CASSPRTGSSYEQYF TGTGCCAGCTCACCAAGGACAGGGAGCTCCTACGAGCAGTACTTC
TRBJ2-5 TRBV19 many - CASSTGALETQYF TGTGCCAGTAGTACAGGGGCTCTGGAGACCCAGTACTTC
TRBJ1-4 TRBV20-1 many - CSARGGSPNEKLFF TGCAGTGCTAGAGGGGGCAGCCCTAATGAAAAACTGTTTTTT
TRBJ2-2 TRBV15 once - CATSRVGGSGELFF TGTGCCACCAGCAGAGTAGGTGGATCCGGGGAGCTGTTTTTT
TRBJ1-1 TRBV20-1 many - CSASEPGLINTEAFF TGCAGTGCTTCTGAACCGGGACTCATCAACACTGAAGCTTTCTTT
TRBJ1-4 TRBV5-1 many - CASSLGRLNEKLFF TGCGCCAGCAGCTTGGGACGGCTTAATGAAAAACTGTTTTTT
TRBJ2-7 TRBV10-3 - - CASSEALQGYEQYF TGTGCCAGCAGTGAAGCGCTTCAGGGGTACGAGCAGTACTTC